Listed here are 8 T cell receptor beta chains from one sample, sequenced in a study of vaccination effects on CD4 cells after COVID-19. For these receptors, no antigen is known. ViraFEST assay sequencing came after antigen-specific CD4+ T cells were expanded with viral peptide pools. CD4+ T cell isolation took place after about 11 days of culture. Having tested negative for nucleocapsid antibodies, the vaccine recipients showed no prior SARS-CoV-2 infection. Generated by immunoSEQ multiplex PCR, the TCRdb table keeps only in-frame clones and is missing some. The sample lists tens of thousands of clones; 70% to 80% were seen once. Material: CD4+ T cells from PBMCs cultured with HCoV-NL63 spike peptides, obtained before COVID-19 vaccination. These receptors were collected from a human donor who received a COVID-19 vaccine.

The chain uses TRBV5-1 and TRBJ1-2; D is possibly TRBD1 (5 bases). Germline-derived CDR1 and CDR2 are SGHRS and YFSETQ. Trimming took off 4 bases at V and 4 bases at J, with 17 bases between the two ends. CDR3 length: 15 residues. CDR3 nucleotides: TGCGCCAGCAGCATATTGGGAGGGGAGTTCTATGGCTACACCTTC. As protein: CASSILGGEFYGYTF.

V usage is TRBV6-5 and J usage is TRBJ2-7; 8 bases agree with TRBD2. J gave up 7 bases and V 7 bases, and 6 bases lay outside the gene matches. From germline, CDR1 is MNHEY and CDR2 SVGAGI. This CDR3 is built from 12 residues. CDR3 sequence: CASKVGGGEQYV. The CDR3 DNA reads as TGTGCCAGCAAGGTCGGGGGGGGAGAGCAGTACGTC.

The rearrangement links TRBV6-1 to TRBJ2-7, with D perhaps TRBD1 or TRBD2 (5 bases each). Looked up from germline, CDR1 is MNHNS and CDR2 is SASEGT. The germline V and J ends were trimmed by 2 bases and 7 bases, with 15 bases remaining between them. The CDR3 is made up of 14 amino acids. CDR3 sequence: CASSERVGWGEQYV. The CDR3 bases are TGTGCCAGCAGTGAACGAGTCGGCTGGGGGGAGCAGTACGTC.

This chain joins TRBV18 and TRBJ1-1; D might be TRBD1 (6 bases). Germline V lookup: CDR1 KGHSH, CDR2 LQKENI. This CDR3 comprises 15 residues. V lost 0 bases and J 3 bases, leaving 11 bases between the germline ends. CDR3 nucleotide sequence: TGTGCCAGCTCACCACCGACAGGTAGGGACACTGAAGCTTTCTTT. It is translated as CASSPPTGRDTEAFF.

The J gene is TRBJ2-7, the V gene TRBV21-1; the D segment call TRBD2 is taken from the table without a DNA check. TRBV21-1 constitutes a pseudogene. This CDR3 region has 16 residues. As DNA, the CDR3 is TGTGCCAGCAGCAAAACCGGGGAAGGGTTTGTCTACGAGCAGTACGTC. This codes for CASSKTGEGFVYEQYV.

V usage is TRBV25-1 and J usage is TRBJ1-1; no firm D call. CDR1 is MGHDK and CDR2 is SYGVNS in the germline V gene. Trimming removed 6 bases at V and 0 bases at J, with 8 bases between. This CDR3 is 13 amino acids long. The CDR3 reads CASSYRLNTEAFF. The CDR3 bases are TGTGCCAGCAGCTATCGGTTGAACACTGAAGCTTTCTTT.

The genes are TRBV5-1 and TRBJ2-3; D perhaps matches TRBD2 (6 bases). V shed 0 bases and J shed 1 base, with 9 bases lying between them. Germline V gene sequence: CDR1 SGHRS, CDR2 YFSETQ. The CDR3 runs 15 residues. The CDR3 loop is CASSLGGGRTDTQYF. The CDR3 region has the DNA TGCGCCAGCAGCTTGGGGGGAGGCCGCACAGATACGCAGTATTTT.

The chain has TRBV27 and TRBJ1-2; D ambiguous. CDR3 length: 14 residues. CDR1 and CDR2 (germline): MNHEY, SMNVEV (reference sequence). Trimming left V 5 bases short and J 0 bases short, with 10 bases between. The CDR3 DNA follows: TGTGCCAGCAGTCCGAGGGCCGCTAACTATGGCTACACCTTC. Its protein product is CASSPRAANYGYTF.